The rows below give T cell receptor beta chains drawn from one sample of a study of blood T cell repertoires in COVID-19. Libraries were prepared by immunoSEQ multiplex PCR; TCRdb keeps only in-frame clonotypes and omits some of them. This sample has roughly 200,000 clones, with 75% to 90% found just once. Sequencing input: PBMCs or T cells enriched from blood (not recorded which). The source is a woman in her 30s who had recovered from COVID-19. The CDR3 runs from the conserved cysteine through the conserved F or W. The order of the fields is V gene, J gene, CDR3 length, CDR3 protein.

V: TRBV28
J: TRBJ1-1
length: 13
CDR3: CASKPYRDTEAFF

V: TRBV7-8
J: TRBJ2-2
length: 13
CDR3: CASSLNLPAGLFF

V: TRBV7-8
J: TRBJ1-6
length: 11
CDR3: CASRDIGALHF

V: TRBV5-1
J: TRBJ1-1
length: 14
CDR3: CASSVPNMNTEAFF

V: TRBV19
J: TRBJ1-2
length: 15
CDR3: CASSIGLDRFYGYTF

V: TRBV13
J: TRBJ2-5
length: 13
CDR3: CASSSRGRETQYF

V: TRBV7-9
J: TRBJ1-4
length: 17
CDR3: CASSRAMGAWANEKLFF

V: TRBV11-3
J: TRBJ1-1
length: 15
CDR3: CASSLWVRANTEAFF

V: TRBV6-5
J: TRBJ1-4
length: 15
CDR3: CASRPQGASNEKLFF

V: TRBV29-1
J: TRBJ2-3
length: 14
CDR3: CSVDDSMYTDTQYF

V: TRBV5-1
J: TRBJ1-1
length: 13
CDR3: CASSVGQSTEAFF

V: TRBV18
J: TRBJ1-1
length: 14
CDR3: CASSPAQGETEAFF

V: TRBV5-6
J: TRBJ2-7
length: 13
CDR3: CASSGGASYEQYF

V: TRBV5-1
J: TRBJ1-2
length: 12
CDR3: CASSLETDGYTF